What follows is one T cell receptor (beta chain) and its context. What it recognizes is unknown. This table comes from immunoSEQ multiplex PCR, and its TCRdb copy is limited to in-frame clones, with some not included. In the table there are approximately 17,000 clones, more than 75% of which are singletons. Unexposed donor CD4+ T cells date from about 2011-2018, before the COVID-19 pandemic. Isolation of CD4+ T cells took place after nine to ten days in culture. V gave up 3 bases and J gave up 0 bases, with 9 bases separating them. Germline values: CDR1 MDHEN, CDR2 SYDVKM. CDR3 length equals 15 residues. These data come from a study of CD4 T cells in relation to SARS-CoV-2 and coronaviruses. Looking at the study overall: No peptide or an HIV-1 Nef peptide pool served as negative control.

Regarding the study as a whole: No crossreactivity against non-spike viral proteins was tested here.

The sequenced sample was CD4+ T cells from PBMCs, cultured in vitro. V is TRBV28 and J is TRBJ1-3; D perhaps matches TRBD1 (5 bases). The source is a human donor in good health. This chain's CDR3 is CASSLGLSSGNTIYF. In DNA, the CDR3 is TGTGCCAGCAGTTTGGGGCTGAGCTCTGGAAACACCATATATTTT.